The rows below give T cell receptor beta chains drawn from one sample of a study of shared clonotypes between healthy human individuals. Sequenced by immunoSEQ multiplex PCR; TCRdb stores in-frame clones only, minus some. There are 560,000 or so clones in the sample; 95% to 96% occur only once, and about 0.12% lies in the top ten. The specimen sequenced was naive CD8+ T cells sorted from blood. The receptors were sampled from a woman aged 25 to 39 in good health. Each CDR3 is given with its conserved first and last residue.

cdr3_length	v_call	cdr3_aa
17	TRBV11-2	CASSLGGLAASYNEQFF
18	TRBV16	CASSQKLENEFLNTEAFF
15	TRBV25-1	CASSDWTGTAYEQYF
13	TRBV7-8	CASRQGGGYEQYF
15	TRBV11-3	CASSITAGRADTQYF
16	TRBV27	CASSLLMTSGSDTQYF
13	TRBV6-5	CASSPSQGIFAFF
16	TRBV28	CASSLPAGGNTGELFF
17	TRBV7-9	CASSPGLAGEAKNIQYF
11	TRBV29-1	CSVDGVSGYTF
15	TRBV21-1	CASSLEREPSYEQYF
13	TRBV2	CASSEYTGVEQYF
14	TRBV27	CASSSAGTTGELFF
11	TRBV20-1	CSALPGYEQYF
12	TRBV5-6	CASSLADYGYTF
12	TRBV7-9	CASSLVRYEQYF
14	TRBV5-6	CASNSGGSGQPQHF
14	TRBV27	CASSLAGPGQPQHF
13	TRBV6-1	CAALTSGHNEQFF
15	TRBV4-1	CASSQGPQVGTEAFF
14	TRBV28	CASSRDMGRETQYF
15	TRBV19	CASSIYGGPGYEQYF